A selection of T cell receptor beta chains follows, all from one sample in a study of blood T cells in healthy people across ages. From the 5' RACE reads, TCRdb called clonotypes with MiXCR, one entry per CDR3 protein. Of 780,000 or so distinct CDR3 sequences in the sample, around three fifths were seen once. Sequencing was done on a sample of blood. These receptors were collected from a man aged 35-49 years in good health. The CDR3 runs from the conserved cysteine through the conserved F or W. D genes are given only for firm matches. Clone size is stated in some rows and not others, as once, few, many or a class when expanded.

d_call: NA
j_call: TRBJ2-4
clone_size: NA
v_call: TRBV28
cdr3_aa: CASGNAGMVAKNIQYF
cdr3_nt: TGTGCCAGCGGGAATGCTGGGATGGTAGCCAAAAACATTCAGTACTTC

d_call: NA
j_call: TRBJ2-7
clone_size: NA
v_call: TRBV11-1
cdr3_aa: CPSSQLGPHEQYF
cdr3_nt: TGTCCCAGCAGCCAATTGGGGCCGCACGAGCAGTACTTC

d_call: TRBD2
j_call: TRBJ2-3
clone_size: once
v_call: TRBV6-6
cdr3_aa: CASSFPAGVAYF
cdr3_nt: TGTGCCAGCAGTTTCCCAGCGGGGGTGGCGTATTTT

d_call: TRBD2
j_call: TRBJ2-1
clone_size: NA
v_call: TRBV3-1
cdr3_aa: CAGSPSGLAGTQQFF
cdr3_nt: TGTGCCGGCAGCCCCTCAGGACTAGCGGGGACACAGCAGTTCTTC

d_call: NA
j_call: TRBJ2-1
clone_size: NA
v_call: TRBV5-1
cdr3_aa: CASSPLMSGQGNEQFF
cdr3_nt: TGCGCCAGCAGCCCACTAATGTCGGGCCAGGGCAATGAGCAGTTCTTC

d_call: TRBD2
j_call: TRBJ2-7
clone_size: NA
v_call: TRBV2
cdr3_aa: CASSEGTSGIYEQYF
cdr3_nt: TGTGCCAGCAGTGAGGGGACTAGCGGGATATACGAGCAGTACTTC

d_call: NA
j_call: TRBJ2-7
clone_size: NA
v_call: TRBV4-2
cdr3_aa: CASSQEGRRVGEQYF
cdr3_nt: TGTGCCAGCAGCCAAGAGGGGCGTCGAGTAGGCGAGCAGTACTTC

d_call: TRBD1
j_call: TRBJ2-7
clone_size: NA
v_call: TRBV28
cdr3_aa: CASSQGQGFNEQYF
cdr3_nt: TGTGCCAGCAGTCAAGGACAGGGATTTAACGAGCAGTACTTC

d_call: NA
j_call: TRBJ2-7
clone_size: few
v_call: TRBV14
cdr3_aa: CASSQQIRGEQYF
cdr3_nt: TGTGCCAGCAGCCAACAAATCAGGGGCGAGCAGTACTTC

d_call: NA
j_call: TRBJ2-5
clone_size: NA
v_call: TRBV3-1
cdr3_aa: CASSQWDTHHRRAPVQETQYF
cdr3_nt: TGTGCCAGCAGCCAGTGGGATACCCACCATCGCAGAGCTCCGGTCCAAGAGACCCAGTACTTC

d_call: NA
j_call: TRBJ1-6
clone_size: NA
v_call: TRBV20-1
cdr3_aa: CSARASGTQGWYNSPLHF
cdr3_nt: TGCAGTGCTAGAGCCTCCGGGACCCAAGGGTGGTATAATTCACCCCTCCACTTT

d_call: NA
j_call: TRBJ2-5
clone_size: once
v_call: TRBV9
cdr3_aa: CASSVSDSSQETQYF
cdr3_nt: TGTGCCAGCAGCGTGTCGGACAGCTCTCAAGAGACCCAGTACTTC

d_call: TRBD1
j_call: TRBJ2-6
clone_size: few
v_call: TRBV15
cdr3_aa: CATSRDPGQGSGANVLTF
cdr3_nt: TGTGCCACCAGCAGAGATCCGGGACAGGGCTCTGGGGCCAACGTCCTGACTTTC

d_call: TRBD1
j_call: TRBJ1-2
clone_size: NA
v_call: TRBV20-1
cdr3_aa: CRGHGGGGSYGYTF
cdr3_nt: TGCAGGGGTCACGGGGGAGGGGGCTCCTATGGCTACACCTTC

d_call: NA
j_call: TRBJ2-1
clone_size: once
v_call: TRBV5-1
cdr3_aa: CASSVMVDEQFF
cdr3_nt: TGCGCCAGCAGCGTGATGGTAGATGAGCAGTTCTTC

d_call: TRBD1
j_call: TRBJ1-2
clone_size: NA
v_call: TRBV3-1
cdr3_aa: CASRQQGLEGYTF
cdr3_nt: TGTGCCAGCAGGCAACAGGGGTTAGAAGGCTACACCTTC

d_call: NA
j_call: TRBJ1-5
clone_size: NA
v_call: TRBV6-2/TRBV6-3
cdr3_aa: CASSYRPTPMQPQHF
cdr3_nt: TGTGCCAGCAGTTACCGACCGACCCCCATGCAGCCCCAGCATTTT

d_call: NA
j_call: TRBJ1-1
clone_size: NA
v_call: TRBV6-2/TRBV6-3
cdr3_aa: CASSYSARANTEAFF
cdr3_nt: TGTGCCAGCAGTTACTCGGCCCGGGCGAACACTGAAGCTTTCTTT

d_call: NA
j_call: TRBJ1-2
clone_size: NA
v_call: TRBV7-9
cdr3_aa: CASSFGDWQELYGYTF
cdr3_nt: TGTGCCAGCAGCTTTGGGGATTGGCAGGAGCTCTATGGCTACACCTTC

d_call: NA
j_call: TRBJ2-1
clone_size: NA
v_call: TRBV11-3
cdr3_aa: CASSRGVDEQFF
cdr3_nt: TGTGCCAGCAGCCGCGGGGTCGATGAGCAGTTCTTC

d_call: NA
j_call: TRBJ1-2
clone_size: NA
v_call: TRBV5-1
cdr3_aa: CASSIRPLTPNGYTF
cdr3_nt: TGCGCCAGCAGCATTCGTCCCCTAACCCCCAATGGCTACACCTTC

d_call: NA
j_call: TRBJ1-1
clone_size: few
v_call: TRBV28
cdr3_aa: CASSFWVTTEAFF
cdr3_nt: TGTGCCAGCAGTTTTTGGGTTACCACTGAAGCTTTCTTT

d_call: NA
j_call: TRBJ2-1
clone_size: NA
v_call: TRBV10-3
cdr3_aa: CAIRAGVGDEQFF
cdr3_nt: TGTGCCATCAGGGCAGGGGTGGGCGATGAGCAGTTCTTC

d_call: NA
j_call: TRBJ2-1
clone_size: NA
v_call: TRBV28
cdr3_aa: CASKRGSLNEQFF
cdr3_nt: TGTGCCAGCAAACGGGGTTCGTTGAATGAGCAGTTCTTC

d_call: NA
j_call: TRBJ2-3
clone_size: NA
v_call: TRBV6-1
cdr3_aa: CASSVTQGPLARAQTTDTQYF
cdr3_nt: TGTGCCAGCAGTGTAACTCAGGGGCCCCTGGCCCGAGCCCAAACCACAGATACGCAGTATTTT

d_call: NA
j_call: TRBJ2-1
clone_size: once
v_call: TRBV7-2
cdr3_aa: CASSPKPGRPNEQFF
cdr3_nt: TGTGCCAGCAGCCCTAAACCGGGGAGACCCAATGAGCAGTTCTTC

d_call: NA
j_call: TRBJ2-7
clone_size: few
v_call: TRBV15
cdr3_aa: CATSRENREQYF
cdr3_nt: TGTGCCACCAGCAGAGAGAATCGCGAGCAGTACTTC

d_call: TRBD1
j_call: TRBJ1-2
clone_size: NA
v_call: TRBV4-3
cdr3_aa: CASSRTGGASYGYTF
cdr3_nt: TGCGCCAGCAGCCGTACAGGGGGCGCGTCGTACGGCTACACCTTC

d_call: NA
j_call: TRBJ2-6
clone_size: NA
v_call: TRBV7-3
cdr3_aa: CASSPHPGSGANVLTF
cdr3_nt: TGTGCCAGCAGCCCACATCCAGGGTCTGGGGCCAACGTCCTGACTTTC

d_call: NA
j_call: TRBJ2-2
clone_size: NA
v_call: TRBV28
cdr3_aa: CASSFFPLGTGELFF
cdr3_nt: TGTGCCAGCAGTTTTTTTCCCCTTGGGACCGGGGAGCTGTTTTTT

d_call: TRBD1
j_call: TRBJ2-4
clone_size: few
v_call: TRBV6-5
cdr3_aa: CASSYSRGTGESSKNIQYF
cdr3_nt: TGTGCCAGCAGTTACTCTCGGGGAACAGGGGAAAGTTCAAAAAACATTCAGTACTTC